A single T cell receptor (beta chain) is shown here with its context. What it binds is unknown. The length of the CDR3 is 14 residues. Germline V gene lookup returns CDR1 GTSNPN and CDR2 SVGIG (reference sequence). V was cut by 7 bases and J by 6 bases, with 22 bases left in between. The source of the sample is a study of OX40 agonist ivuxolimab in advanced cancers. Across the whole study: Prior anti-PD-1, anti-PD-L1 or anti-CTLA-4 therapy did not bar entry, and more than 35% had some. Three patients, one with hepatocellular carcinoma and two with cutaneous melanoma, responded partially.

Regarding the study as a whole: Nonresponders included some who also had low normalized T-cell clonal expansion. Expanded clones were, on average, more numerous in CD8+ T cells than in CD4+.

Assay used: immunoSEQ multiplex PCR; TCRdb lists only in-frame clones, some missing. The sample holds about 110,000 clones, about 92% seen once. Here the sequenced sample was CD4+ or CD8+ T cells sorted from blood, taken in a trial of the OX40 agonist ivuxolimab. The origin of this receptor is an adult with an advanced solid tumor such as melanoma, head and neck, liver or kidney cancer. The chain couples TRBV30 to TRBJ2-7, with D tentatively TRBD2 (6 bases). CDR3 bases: TGTGCCTCCCGGGAGACAGTCCGAATGGGCGAGCAGTACTTC. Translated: CASRETVRMGEQYF. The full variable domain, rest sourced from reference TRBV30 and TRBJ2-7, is SQTIHQWPATLVQPVGSPLSLECTVEGTSNPNLYWYRQAAGRGLQLLFYSVGIGQISSEVPQNLSASRPQDRQFILSSKKLLLSDSGFYLCASRETVRMGEQYFGPGTRLTVT.